This T cell receptor beta chain was profiled in a study of blood T cell repertoires in COVID-19. Here immunoSEQ multiplex PCR was the method, and the copy in TCRdb shows in-frame clones only, minus some. The data show about 69,000 clones, nearly 90% seen once. V was clipped by 4 bases and J by 4 bases; unmatched bases: 1. Germline CDR1 and CDR2: ENHRY and SYGVKD. This CDR3 has 13 residues. This receptor was identified in a man aged 45 to 65 with acute or convalescent COVID-19. Source material: peripheral blood. V gene TRBV10-3 combines with J gene TRBJ2-7, with TRBD1 matching over 10 bases. The CDR3 spells CAISGGQGYEQYF. The CDR3 coding sequence is TGTGCCATCAGTGGGGGACAGGGGTACGAGCAGTACTTC.